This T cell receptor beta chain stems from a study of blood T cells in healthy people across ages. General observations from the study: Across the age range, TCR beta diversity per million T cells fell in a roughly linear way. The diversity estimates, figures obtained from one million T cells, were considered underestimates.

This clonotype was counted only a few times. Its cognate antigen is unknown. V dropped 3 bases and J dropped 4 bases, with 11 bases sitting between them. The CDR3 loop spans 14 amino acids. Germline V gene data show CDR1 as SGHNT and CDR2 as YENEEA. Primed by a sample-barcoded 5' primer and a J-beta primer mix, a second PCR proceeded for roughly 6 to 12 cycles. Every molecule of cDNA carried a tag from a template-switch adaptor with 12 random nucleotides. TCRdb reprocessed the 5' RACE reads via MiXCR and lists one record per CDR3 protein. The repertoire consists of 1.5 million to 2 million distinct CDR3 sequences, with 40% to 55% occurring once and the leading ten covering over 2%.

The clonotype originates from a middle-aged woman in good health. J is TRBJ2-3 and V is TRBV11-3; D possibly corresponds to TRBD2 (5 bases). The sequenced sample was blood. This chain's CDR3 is CASSFSAASDTQYF. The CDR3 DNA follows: TGTGCCAGCAGCTTTAGCGCAGCTTCAGATACGCAGTATTTT.